This T cell receptor beta chain derives from a study of shared clonotypes between healthy human individuals. The V gene's germline CDR1 is GTSNPN and CDR2 SVGIG (reference sequence). V was pared by 6 bases and J by 4 bases, with 8 bases between. The CDR3 covers 11 residues. A split of CD4+ cells into CD45RA+ naive and CD45RA-negative memory subsets was performed. Sorted-subset replicate PCR reactions were performed with about 210 ng DNA, corresponding to 30,000 or so T cell genomes. Clones were read by immunoSEQ multiplex PCR, and TCRdb kept only the in-frame ones, dropping some. The sample yields roughly 2.6 million clones, approximately 92% seen once.

The chain employs TRBV30 and TRBJ2-3; D ambiguous. The source material was naive CD4+ T cells sorted from blood. Subset of the sample: CD45RA+ positively selected. This TCR derives from a man between 18 and 35 years old in good health. The chain's CDR3 is CACSSPDTQYF. CDR3 DNA sequence: TGTGCCTGTTCGAGCCCAGATACGCAGTATTTT.